This TCR beta chain emerged from a study of neurological immune-mediated disorders. The germline V gene has CDR1 SEHNR and CDR2 FQNEAQ (reference sequence). V was clipped by 7 bases and J by 5 bases, with 8 bases between them. This CDR3 has 11 residues. A single record per CDR3 protein comes from TCRdb applying MiXCR to the 5' RACE reads. In the table there are over 60,000 distinct CDR3 sequences, around 5.2% of which are singletons. The clonotype was recovered from a woman in her thirties with multiple sclerosis. The sequenced sample consisted of PBMCs. J is TRBJ2-5 and V is TRBV7-9, with unresolved D. This chain's CDR3 is CASTIGETQYF. The CDR3 DNA reads as TGTGCCAGCACCATCGGGGAGACCCAGTACTTC. Filled out from reference TRBV7-9 and TRBJ2-5, the complete variable domain reads DTGVSQNPRHKITKRGQNVTFRCDPISEHNRLYWYRQTLGQGPEFLTYFQNEAQLEKSRLLSDRFSAERPKGSFSTLEIQRTEQGDSAMYLCASTIGETQYFGPGTRLLVL.